A single sample is the source of the 15 T cell receptor beta chains below, sequenced in a study of blood T cell repertoires in COVID-19. Assay: immunoSEQ multiplex PCR; the TCRdb copy retains only in-frame clones and omits some. Counted here are around 280,000 clones, roughly 80% occurring once; the ten biggest clones make up around 4.1%. Source material: peripheral blood. These receptors were collected from a woman between 45 and 60 years old with active or convalescent COVID-19.

This chain uses TRBV19 with TRBJ2-1; D possibly corresponds to TRBD1 (5 bases). Per germline, CDR1 LNHDA and CDR2 SQIVND (reference sequence). The CDR3 is 14 amino acids. Trimming pared 6 bases from V and 0 bases from J, leaving 9 bases between. DNA of the CDR3: TGTGCCAGTAGGGACAAGAGCTCCTACAATGAGCAGTTCTTC. The encoded protein is CASRDKSSYNEQFF.

The rearrangement uses TRBV11-2 and TRBJ1-2; weak D call: TRBD1 (5 bases). Deletions cut 3 bases from V and 5 bases from J, with 7 bases between. CDR1 and CDR2 from the germline V gene are SGHAT and FQNNGV. This CDR3 has 12 amino acids. CDR3 residues: CASSLTAYGYTF. The CDR3 DNA reads TGTGCCAGCAGCTTGACAGCTTATGGCTACACCTTC.

The V and J genes are TRBV29-1 and TRBJ2-2, with 7 bases fitting TRBD2. The germline CDR1 and CDR2 sequences are SQVTM and ANQGSEA. The CDR3 sequence is 14 residues long. V shed 6 bases and J 4 bases; nucleotides not matched to a gene: 8. CDR3 amino acids: CSVVGGRSTGELFF. CDR3 nucleotides: TGCAGCGTCGTGGGGGGGAGGTCCACCGGGGAGCTGTTTTTT.

The V gene is TRBV4-2, the J gene TRBJ2-1, with TRBD2 matching over 10 bases. This CDR3 is 19 amino acids long. Losses at the gene ends were 0 bases for V and 8 bases for J; bases not matched to a gene: 16. The germline CDR1 and CDR2 sequences are LGHNA and YNFKEQ. The CDR3 sequence: CASSQDRSSGRTRVDEQFF. The DNA for the CDR3 is TGTGCCAGCAGCCAAGACCGGAGTAGCGGGAGGACACGGGTCGATGAGCAGTTCTTC.

This chain joins TRBV10-3 and TRBJ2-7; tentatively, D is TRBD2 (6 bases). V lost 2 bases and J 0 bases, leaving 14 bases between the germline ends. This CDR3 has 16 amino acids. Germline-derived CDR1 and CDR2 are ENHRY and SYGVKD. The CDR3, as DNA: TGTGCCATCAGTGAGCGGGACCTAGCGTTCTCCTACGAGCAGTACTTC. This encodes CAISERDLAFSYEQYF.

This clone was found a few times. The chain couples TRBV12-3 or TRBV12-4 to TRBJ1-2, with a tentative D call TRBD1 (6 bases). Deletions cut 8 bases from V and 8 bases from J, with 18 bases between. This CDR3 contains 13 residues. The CDR3 DNA sequence: TGTGCCAGCGGGGGGGCCAGGGTGAGCGGCTACACCTTC. This translates into CASGGARVSGYTF.

The chain combines TRBV18 with TRBJ2-1; TRBD2 agrees at 14 bases. The CDR3 runs to 15 residues. CDR1 is KGHSH, CDR2 LQKENI, per germline. V gave up 6 bases and J gave up 7 bases; unmatched junction bases: 5. The CDR3 region has the DNA TGTGCCAGCTCTCGGGGACTAGCGGGAGAAAATGAGCAGTTCTTC. It translates to CASSRGLAGENEQFF. Drawing the rest from reference TRBV18 and TRBJ2-1, the complete variable domain is NAGVMQNPRHLVRRRGQEARLRCSPMKGHSHVYWYRQLPEEGLKFMVYLQKENIIDESGMPKERFSAEFPKEGPSILRIQQVVRGDSAAYFCASSRGLAGENEQFFGPGTRLTVL.

V and J are TRBV5-4 and TRBJ1-2; D gene unclear. The CDR3 is made up of 13 amino acids. V dropped 0 bases and J dropped 7 bases, with 10 bases sitting between them. Per germline, CDR1 SGHNT and CDR2 YYREEE (reference sequence). CDR3 in DNA: TGTGCCAGCAGCTTGGACTCCCTGATTGGCTACACCTTC. This gives the protein CASSLDSLIGYTF.

The V gene is TRBV18, the J gene TRBJ1-5; a possible D gene is TRBD1 (6 bases). CDR3 length equals 14 residues. Trimming pared 0 bases from V and 5 bases from J, leaving 8 bases between. Germline loops: CDR1 KGHSH, CDR2 LQKENI. For the CDR3, the DNA is TGTGCCAGCTCACCACCGGGGGGGCATCAGCCCCAGCATTTT. Amino acid sequence: CASSPPGGHQPQHF.

The genes are TRBV6-5 and TRBJ1-4, with 8 bases that match TRBD1. The ends lost 6 bases at V and 7 bases at J; junction bases unmatched: 10. This CDR3 comprises 15 residues. The V gene's germline CDR1 is MNHEY and CDR2 SVGAGI. CDR3 coding DNA: TGTGCCAGCAGACCGGGACAGGCACTAAGTGAAAAACTGTTTTTT. Translating it yields CASRPGQALSEKLFF.

The chain carries TRBV27 and TRBJ1-2; D is unresolved. V gave up 6 bases and J gave up 8 bases, with 19 bases separating them. The CDR3 is made up of 14 amino acids. Germline V lookup: CDR1 MNHEY, CDR2 SMNVEV (reference sequence). The CDR3 loop reads CASSLMGGGGGYTF. As DNA, the CDR3 is TGTGCCAGCAGCTTAATGGGCGGCGGAGGCGGCTACACCTTC.

The chain carries TRBV19 and TRBJ1-3; D unresolved. The CDR3 covers 16 residues. Germline assignment: CDR1 LNHDA and CDR2 SQIVND (reference sequence). The V end lost 5 bases, the J end lost 4 bases, and 18 bases lay between the germline ends. The CDR3 bases are TGTGCCAGTAGTCCGACCCTCTTGGCGACAGGAAACACCATATATTTT. Translating gives CASSPTLLATGNTIYF.

This chain links TRBV7-6 with TRBJ1-1; TRBD1 is a possible D gene (5 bases). The V end was cut by 2 bases, the J end by 5 bases, with 15 bases between. The germline gives CDR1 SGHVS, CDR2 FNYEAQ. There are 15 residues in the CDR3. CDR3 coding DNA: TGTGCCAGCAGCTTATTTCAGGGAGGTTATACTGAAGCTTTCTTT. Translation gives CASSLFQGGYTEAFF.

The chain carries TRBV2 and TRBJ2-1; D not resolved. The CDR3 is 13 amino acids. Germline V gene data show CDR1 as SNHLY and CDR2 as FYNNEI. V lost 6 bases and J 0 bases, leaving 6 bases between the germline ends. The CDR3 coding sequence is TGTGCCAGCAGCGTCCTCTCCTACAATGAGCAGTTCTTC. Amino acids: CASSVLSYNEQFF. Variable domain in full (rest from reference TRBV2 and TRBJ2-1): EPEVTQTPSHQVTQMGQEVILRCVPISNHLYFYWYRQILGQKVEFLVSFYNNEISEKSEIFDDQFSVERPDGSNFTLKIRSTKLEDSAMYFCASSVLSYNEQFFGPGTRLTVL.

The chain uses TRBV7-8 and TRBJ2-3; D gene uncertain. The germline gives CDR1 SGHVS, CDR2 FQNEAQ. This CDR3 has 15 residues. Trimming pared 5 bases from V and 2 bases from J, leaving 14 bases between. CDR3 nucleotide sequence: TGTGCCAGCAGCCTCCCTCTGCGAGACACAGATACGCAGTATTTT. Encoded protein: CASSLPLRDTDTQYF.